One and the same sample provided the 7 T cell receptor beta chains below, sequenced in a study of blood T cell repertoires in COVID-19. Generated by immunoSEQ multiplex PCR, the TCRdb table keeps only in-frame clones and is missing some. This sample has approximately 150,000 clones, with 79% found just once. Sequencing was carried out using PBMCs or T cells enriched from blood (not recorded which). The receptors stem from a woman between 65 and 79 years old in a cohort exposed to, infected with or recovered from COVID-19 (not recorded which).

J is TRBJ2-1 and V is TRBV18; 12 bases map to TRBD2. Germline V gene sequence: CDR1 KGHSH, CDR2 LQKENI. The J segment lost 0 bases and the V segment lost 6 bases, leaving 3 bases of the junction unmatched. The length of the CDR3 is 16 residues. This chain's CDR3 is CASSLTSGSSYNEQFF. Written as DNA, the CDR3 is TGTGCCAGCTCCCTGACTAGCGGGAGCTCCTACAATGAGCAGTTCTTC. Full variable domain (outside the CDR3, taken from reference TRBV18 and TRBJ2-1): NAGVMQNPRHLVRRRGQEARLRCSPMKGHSHVYWYRQLPEEGLKFMVYLQKENIIDESGMPKERFSAEFPKEGPSILRIQQVVRGDSAAYFCASSLTSGSSYNEQFFGPGTRLTVL.

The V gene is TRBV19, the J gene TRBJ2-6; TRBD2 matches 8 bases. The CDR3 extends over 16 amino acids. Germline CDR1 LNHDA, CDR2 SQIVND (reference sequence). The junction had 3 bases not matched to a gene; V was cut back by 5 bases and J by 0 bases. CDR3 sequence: CASSVLAVSGANVLTF. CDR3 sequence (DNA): TGTGCCAGTAGTGTACTAGCGGTCTCTGGGGCCAACGTCCTGACTTTC.

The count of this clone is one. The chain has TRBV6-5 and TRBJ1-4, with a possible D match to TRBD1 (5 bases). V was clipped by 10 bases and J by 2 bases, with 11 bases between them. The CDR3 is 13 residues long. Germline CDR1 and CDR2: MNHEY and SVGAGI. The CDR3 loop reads CATTQVTNEKLFF. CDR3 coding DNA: TGTGCCACGACACAGGTGACTAATGAAAAACTGTTTTTT.

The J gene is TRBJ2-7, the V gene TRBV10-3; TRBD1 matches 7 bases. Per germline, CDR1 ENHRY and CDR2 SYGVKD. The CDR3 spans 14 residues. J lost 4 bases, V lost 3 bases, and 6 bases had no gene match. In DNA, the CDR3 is TGTGCCATCAGTGAAGACAGGGATAGGTACGAGCAGTACTTC. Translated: CAISEDRDRYEQYF.

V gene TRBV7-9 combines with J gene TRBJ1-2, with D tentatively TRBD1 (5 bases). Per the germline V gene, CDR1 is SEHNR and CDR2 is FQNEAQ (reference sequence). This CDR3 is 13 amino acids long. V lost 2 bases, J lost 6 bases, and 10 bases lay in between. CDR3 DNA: TGTGCCAGCAGCTTACCAGGGATGGATGGCTACACCTTC. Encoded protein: CASSLPGMDGYTF.

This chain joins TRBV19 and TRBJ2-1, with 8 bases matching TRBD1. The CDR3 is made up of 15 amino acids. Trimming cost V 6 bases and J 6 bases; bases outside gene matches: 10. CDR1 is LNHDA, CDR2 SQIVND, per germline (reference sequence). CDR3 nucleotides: TGTGCCAGTAGGTTAAGACAGGGGCCGGCCAATGAGCAGTTCTTC. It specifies CASRLRQGPANEQFF.

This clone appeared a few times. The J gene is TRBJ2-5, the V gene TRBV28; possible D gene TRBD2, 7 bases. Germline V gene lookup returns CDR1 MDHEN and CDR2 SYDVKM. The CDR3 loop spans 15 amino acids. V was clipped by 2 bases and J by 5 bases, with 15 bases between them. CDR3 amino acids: CASSLGGGGRETQYF. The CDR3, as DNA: TGTGCCAGCAGTTTAGGAGGCGGGGGCCGGGAGACCCAGTACTTC. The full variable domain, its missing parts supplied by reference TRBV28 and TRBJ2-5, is DVKVTQSSRYLVKRTGEKVFLECVQDMDHENMFWYRQDPGLGLRLIYFSYDVKMKEKGDIPEGYSVSREKKERFSLILESASTNQTSMYLCASSLGGGGRETQYFGPGTRLLVL.